This entry concerns a single T cell receptor beta chain. Its antigen is currently unknown. Sample treatment: roughly nine-day PBMC culture with coronavirus spike peptide pools or control peptides (ViraFEST assay). The entry originates in a study of vaccination and CD4 T cells after COVID-19. The Oncomine TCR Beta short-read assay sequenced DNA from cultured CD4+ T cells. TCRdb reprocessed the PCR reads via MiXCR and lists one record per CDR3 protein. The data hold about 15,000 distinct CDR3 sequences, with roughly a third observed a single time. The clonotype was recovered from a human donor who had recovered from COVID-19. This sample comprised CD4+ T cells from blood, cultured in vitro, obtained after SARS-CoV-2 vaccination.

The CDR3 region is CATRDQTTGELFF. The CDR3 DNA reads as TGTGCCACACGGGACCAAACGACCGGGGAGCTGTTTTTT. This rearrangement joins TRBV7-6 to TRBJ2-2; either TRBD1 or TRBD2 may fit D (5 bases each). CDR1 and CDR2 (germline): SGHVS, FNYEAQ. Trimming took 10 bases from V and 5 from J, leaving 14 bases between them. This CDR3 is 13 amino acids long.